Listed below are T cell receptor beta chains from one sample, sequenced in a study of CD8+ T cells in alopecia areata. Some clones are missing from TCRdb's copy, which holds only in-frame ones; the method was immunoSEQ multiplex PCR. The sample includes 150,000 to 200,000 clones, just under 65% of them seen just once. The source was CD4+ T cells sorted from blood, collected around week 49, from a patient treated with tofacitinib. All receptors derive from a human donor with alopecia areata. Both conserved end residues are part of each CDR3. The order of the fields is D gene, J gene, V gene, CDR3 protein. The D gene is left open where the match is weak.

>NA|TRBJ1-5|TRBV30
CAWTMGGRSQPQHF
>NA|TRBJ2-3|TRBV5-1
CASKFLASSTDTQYF
>TRBD1|TRBJ2-1|TRBV4-3
CASSQYIGQGPYNEQFF
>NA|TRBJ2-5|TRBV4-3
CASSQDRGTQETQYF
>NA|TRBJ2-5|TRBV10-3
CAISEGFETQYF
>TRBD1|TRBJ1-1|TRBV29-1
CSVEVGQGNTEAFF
>NA|TRBJ1-2|TRBV7-2
CASSLRGGSNYGYTF
>NA|TRBJ1-1|TRBV30
CAWSGADEAFF
>TRBD1|TRBJ2-7|TRBV5-1
CASSFDTGEQYF
>TRBD2|TRBJ2-7|TRBV11-2
CASSLRLAGDPLEQYF
>NA|TRBJ2-3|TRBV4-3
CASSQDFAGTFTQYF
>NA|TRBJ2-3|TRBV7-2
CASHWTGASDTQYF
>TRBD1|TRBJ1-5|TRBV30
CAWSEGADQPQHF
>NA|TRBJ1-5|TRBV2
CASCQGGGQPQHF
>NA|TRBJ1-5|TRBV15
CATSITLTEMGQPQHF
>NA|TRBJ2-3|TRBV7-2
CASSSLDTQYF
>NA|TRBJ2-1|TRBV5-1
CASSPEPTTYNEQFF
>NA|TRBJ1-1|TRBV20-1
CSASRLTEAFF
>NA|TRBJ2-5|TRBV30
CAWSASGIPYF
>NA|TRBJ1-2|TRBV2
CASSALYGYTF
>NA|TRBJ2-7|TRBV10-3
CAISESNFGVPYEQYF
>NA|TRBJ1-2|TRBV9
CASSSRDTNNYGYTF
>NA|TRBJ1-5|TRBV2
CASSDSHLNQPQHF
>TRBD1|TRBJ2-7|TRBV6-6
CASNDGQVYEQYF
>NA|TRBJ1-1|TRBV6-5
CASSRRDTEAFF
>NA|TRBJ1-3|TRBV7-2
CASSLGSGNTIYF
>TRBD1|TRBJ2-2|TRBV13
CASSDRRTGANTGELFF
>NA|TRBJ1-4|TRBV29-1
CSVDTGTANEKLFF
>NA|TRBJ2-7|TRBV6-5
CASRTSDGPYEQYF
>NA|TRBJ1-2|TRBV30
CAWSVMPNPLGYTF
>NA|TRBJ2-3|TRBV4-3
CASSQDRLTDTQYF
>NA|TRBJ1-5|TRBV7-2
CASSLRGRRQPQHF
>TRBD1|TRBJ2-3|TRBV2
CAKRAQGTTAGDTQYF
>NA|TRBJ2-1|TRBV9
CASSVANRVGEQFF
>TRBD1|TRBJ1-5|TRBV19
CASSIWGTDQPQHF
>NA|TRBJ1-2|TRBV29-1
CSVEVANYGYTF
>NA|TRBJ1-2|TRBV29-1
CSVEVDKWGYTF
>TRBD2|TRBJ2-1|TRBV7-2
CASSFFHALAGGPNEQFF
>TRBD1|TRBJ2-7|TRBV29-1
CSAGQGTYEQYF
>TRBD2|TRBJ2-1|TRBV4-3
CASSQVAGIYNEQFF
>NA|TRBJ1-1|TRBV29-1
CSVGPTGPQAFF
>NA|TRBJ1-2|TRBV6-5
CASSSTANYGYTF
>NA|TRBJ2-5|TRBV29-1
CSVGVGETQYF
>NA|TRBJ1-2|TRBV29-1
CSVTVNYGYTF
>NA|TRBJ2-7|TRBV2
CASSETPYEQYF
>NA|TRBJ1-6|TRBV30
CAWDPQNNSPLHF
>NA|TRBJ1-1|TRBV5-1
CASSLFGDNTEAFF
>NA|TRBJ1-1|TRBV29-1
CSVRRGGDTEAFF
>TRBD1|TRBJ2-7|TRBV30
CAWALDRAYEQYF
>TRBD1|TRBJ1-2|TRBV20-1
CSATTGDGYTF
>NA|TRBJ1-5|TRBV29-1
CSVADGSNQPQHF
>NA|TRBJ1-5|TRBV30
CAFRGAGGNQPQHF
>NA|TRBJ1-4|TRBV25-1
CASSESGGSSEKLFF